One sample yielded the 28 T cell receptor beta chains listed below, sequenced in a study of shared clonotypes between healthy human individuals. Sequencing was performed with immunoSEQ multiplex PCR; in TCRdb, only in-frame clones are kept and a portion is missing. The sample carries about 2.3 million clones, 85% to 95% recorded once. The material sequenced was naive CD4+ T cells from PBMCs. Subset meaning: CD45RA+ positively selected. These receptors all come from a man between 18 and 29 years old in good health. Some clones in this sample may be carry-over from other donors' samples.

The genes are TRBV7-3 and TRBJ2-7, with 9 bases that match TRBD2. The V gene end was trimmed by 1 base and the J gene end by 3 bases; junction bases not matched to a gene: 4. Germline V gives CDR1 SGHTA, CDR2 FQGTGA. This CDR3 is 15 amino acids long. The CDR3 here is CASSLSLAGIYEQYF. The CDR3 region has the DNA TGTGCCAGCAGCTTAAGCCTAGCGGGGATCTACGAGCAGTACTTC.

This sequence joins TRBV5-1 and TRBJ2-2, with 10 nucleotides matching TRBD2. The CDR3 extends over 17 amino acids. Germline CDR1 and CDR2: SGHRS and YFSETQ. J was trimmed by 8 bases and V by 6 bases; bases with no gene match: 16. CDR3 sequence reads: CASNLGLAETNRGELFF. In nucleotides, the CDR3 is TGCGCCAGCAACCTCGGACTAGCGGAGACGAATAGAGGGGAGCTGTTTTTT. Combining the CDR3 with reference TRBV5-1 and TRBJ2-2 gives the whole variable domain KAGVTQTPRYLIKTRGQQVTLSCSPISGHRSVSWYQQTPGQGLQFLFEYFSETQRNKGNFPGRFSGRQFSNSRSEMNVSTLELGDSALYLCASNLGLAETNRGELFFGEGSRLTVL.

V is TRBV6-7 and J is TRBJ1-1; 7 bases are a match to TRBD1. TRBV6-7 is an open reading frame whose function is uncertain. Losses at the gene ends were 9 bases for V and 4 bases for J; bases not matched to a gene: 14. The CDR3 is 15 amino acids. As DNA, the CDR3 is TGTGCCAGAGGGGGCGAGGGAAGTTGTATCACTGAAGCTTTCTTT. Translating gives CARGGEGSCITEAFF.

Concerning this clone itself: The sample holds other DNA sequences that translate to the same CDR3. J is TRBJ2-3 and V is TRBV5-1; D possibly corresponds to TRBD2 (5 bases). This CDR3 has 14 residues. The V end was cut by 1 base, the J end by 2 bases, with 8 bases between. The germline V gene has CDR1 SGHRS and CDR2 YFSETQ. Here the CDR3 reads CASSLSGYTDTQYF. The CDR3 DNA is TGCGCCAGCAGCTTGAGCGGTTACACAGATACGCAGTATTTT. Looking up the rest from reference TRBV5-1 and TRBJ2-3 gives the full variable domain: KAGVTQTPRYLIKTRGQQVTLSCSPISGHRSVSWYQQTPGQGLQFLFEYFSETQRNKGNFPGRFSGRQFSNSRSEMNVSTLELGDSALYLCASSLSGYTDTQYFGPGTRLTVL.

This chain links TRBV21-1 with TRBJ2-4; the table's TRBD2 call for D was not verified on the DNA. TRBV21-1 is a pseudogene. The CDR3 has 23 residues. The CDR3 DNA reads as TGTGCCAGCAGCAAAGGAATCGAGGGACTAGCGGGAGGGACGAATATGGGCAAAAACATTCAGTACTTC. Translation: CASSKGIEGLAGGTNMGKNIQYF.

The rearrangement joins TRBV30 to TRBJ2-3; D is ambiguous. Germline CDR1 GTSNPN, CDR2 SVGIG (reference sequence). The V gene lost 0 bases and the J gene lost 6 bases, with 7 bases spanning the gap. The length of the CDR3 is 12 residues. CDR3 nucleotide sequence: TGTGCCTGGAGTGTAGCTACCGATACGCAGTATTTT. This encodes CAWSVATDTQYF.

The chain is built from TRBV7-2 and TRBJ1-1; D ambiguous. V was pared by 3 bases and J by 1 base, with 9 bases between. CDR3 length: 14 amino acids. The germline V gene has CDR1 SGHTA and CDR2 FQGNSA. The CDR3 DNA reads as TGTGCCAGCAGCTTGGGAGTCCGGAACACTGAAGCTTTCTTT. Translation gives CASSLGVRNTEAFF.

The chain recombines TRBV21-1 with TRBJ2-3; the table's D gene call, TRBD2, was not cross checked with the DNA. TRBV21-1 is a known pseudogene. The CDR3 totals 17 residues. The CDR3 reads CASSKGELAGSTDTQYF. The CDR3 region has the DNA TGTGCCAGCAGCAAAGGTGAGCTAGCGGGTTCCACAGATACGCAGTATTTT.

This chain links TRBV18 with TRBJ2-2; D not resolved. The CDR3 is 16 amino acids. Germline V gene lookup returns CDR1 KGHSH and CDR2 LQKENI. V lost 2 bases, J lost 6 bases, and 16 bases lay in between. The chain's CDR3 is CASSPGVFGVAGELFF. The DNA for the CDR3 is TGTGCCAGCTCACCAGGTGTTTTTGGGGTAGCCGGGGAGCTGTTTTTT.

The chain combines TRBV18 with TRBJ2-1, with TRBD2 matching over 9 bases. The length of the CDR3 is 15 residues. The V segment lost 3 bases and the J segment 7 bases; nucleotides outside the gene matches: 7. Germline CDR1 reads KGHSH; CDR2 reads LQKENI. CDR3 coding DNA: TGTGCCAGCTCACCCGTAGCGGGGGATTTGAATGAGCAGTTCTTC. Its protein is CASSPVAGDLNEQFF.

V and J are TRBV7-2 and TRBJ2-1, with D tentatively TRBD1 (5 bases). V lost 5 bases, J lost 3 bases, and 11 bases lay in between. Germline-derived CDR1 and CDR2 are SGHTA and FQGNSA. The CDR3 runs to 14 residues. The CDR3 DNA follows: TGTGCCAGCAGCCCAAGGGGAATCTACAATGAGCAGTTCTTC. It specifies CASSPRGIYNEQFF.

J is TRBJ2-7 and V is TRBV5-6; tentative D call: TRBD2 (5 bases). Germline assignment: CDR1 SGHDT and CDR2 YYEEEE. V shed 0 bases and J shed 3 bases, with 7 bases lying between them. The CDR3 is made up of 13 amino acids. The CDR3 nucleotides are TGTGCCAGCAGCTTGGATGGGAGCTACGAGCAGTACTTC. This translates into CASSLDGSYEQYF. The full variable domain, its missing parts supplied by reference TRBV5-6 and TRBJ2-7, is DAGVTQSPTHLIKTRGQQVTLRCSPKSGHDTVSWYQQALGQGPQFIFQYYEEEERQRGNFPDRFSGHQFPNYSSELNVNALLLGDSALYLCASSLDGSYEQYFGPGTRLTVT.

This chain joins TRBV5-1 and TRBJ1-6, with a tentative D call TRBD1 (5 bases). The CDR3 is 16 residues long. Germline V gene data show CDR1 as SGHRS and CDR2 as YFSETQ. The V end was cut by 6 bases, the J end by 4 bases, with 17 bases between. Written as DNA, the CDR3 is TGCGCCAGCACCCCCGGGGGGGGAGAGTATAATTCACCCCTCCACTTT. The encoded protein is CASTPGGGEYNSPLHF.

V and J are TRBV6-1 and TRBJ1-1; 8 positions agree with TRBD1. This CDR3 region has 15 residues. Per germline, CDR1 MNHNS and CDR2 SASEGT. The V segment lost 6 bases and the J segment 7 bases; nucleotides outside the gene matches: 13. This CDR3 reads CASRRSQGATLEAFF. CDR3 DNA: TGTGCCAGCAGACGGTCTCAGGGGGCTACACTTGAAGCTTTCTTT.

V usage is TRBV7-3 and J usage is TRBJ2-2; D may be TRBD1 (6 bases). The ends were cut back, 2 bases at V and 7 bases at J, with 11 bases in the middle. Germline lookup yields CDR1 SGHTA and CDR2 FQGTGA. CDR3 length: 14 residues. CDR3 residues: CASSLVQGGGELFF. As DNA, the CDR3 is TGTGCCAGCAGCTTAGTACAGGGTGGCGGGGAGCTGTTTTTT.

This chain connects TRBV6-6 to TRBJ1-6; 7 bases match TRBD1. The germline CDR1 and CDR2 sequences are MNHNY and SVGAGI (reference sequence). CDR3 length: 16 amino acids. V shed 6 bases and J 5 bases; nucleotides not matched to a gene: 10. The CDR3 nucleotides are TGTGCCAGCAGCTACCACCCGGGACAGAATAATTCACCCCTCCACTTT. It encodes CASSYHPGQNNSPLHF.

The J gene is TRBJ2-7, the V gene TRBV7-8; 7 bases line up with TRBD2. This CDR3 spans 15 amino acids. Unmatched junction bases numbered 10, after V lost 1 base and J lost 7 bases. Germline assignment: CDR1 SGHVS and CDR2 FQNEAQ. The CDR3 nucleotides are TGTGCCAGCAGCTTAGTGTTTGGACTAGGTCCGGAGCAGTACTTC. Amino acids: CASSLVFGLGPEQYF.

The chain links TRBV4-1 to TRBJ1-4; D gene uncertain. The CDR3 consists of 17 residues. Trimming cost V 0 bases and J 2 bases, with 13 bases left between them. Looked up from germline, CDR1 is MGHRA and CDR2 is YSYEKL. CDR3 sequence: CASSQEATGLTNEKLFF. The DNA for the CDR3 is TGCGCCAGCAGCCAAGAGGCTACGGGGTTGACTAATGAAAAACTGTTTTTT.

The V and J genes are TRBV18 and TRBJ1-5, with 7 bases aligning to TRBD1. With 6 bases clipped from V and 3 bases from J, the junction kept 14 bases outside the gene matches. The CDR3 totals 17 residues. Per the germline V gene, CDR1 is KGHSH and CDR2 is LQKENI. The CDR3 is CASSLNQGGKFNQPQHF. CDR3 coding DNA: TGTGCCAGCTCGTTGAACCAGGGGGGGAAGTTCAATCAGCCCCAGCATTTT. The whole variable domain, filled in from reference TRBV18 and TRBJ1-5, reads NAGVMQNPRHLVRRRGQEARLRCSPMKGHSHVYWYRQLPEEGLKFMVYLQKENIIDESGMPKERFSAEFPKEGPSILRIQQVVRGDSAAYFCASSLNQGGKFNQPQHFGDGTRLSIL.

This sequence joins TRBV4-1 and TRBJ1-6, with TRBD1 matching 7 bases. The CDR3 is 13 amino acids. Germline lookup yields CDR1 MGHRA and CDR2 YSYEKL. After removal of 6 bases from V and 10 bases from J, the junction contained 6 bases not matched to a gene. The CDR3 nucleotides read TGCGCCAGCAGACCGACAGGGCCCTCACCCCTCCACTTT. It encodes CASRPTGPSPLHF.

The chain is built from TRBV7-9 and TRBJ2-5; TRBD1 agrees at 9 bases. CDR1 is SEHNR, CDR2 FQNEAQ, per germline (reference sequence). J gave up 5 bases and V 5 bases, and 15 bases lay outside the gene matches. The CDR3 extends over 17 amino acids. CDR3 DNA sequence: TGTGCCAGCAGCGTATCCCCCGGGACAGGGTACTGGGAGACCCAGTACTTC. It is translated as CASSVSPGTGYWETQYF.

In this sample, this clone turned up once. The chain joins TRBV11-2 to TRBJ2-3; tentative D call: TRBD2 (6 bases). This CDR3 comprises 17 residues. Deletions cut 3 bases from V and 0 bases from J, with 16 bases between. Germline V gene lookup returns CDR1 SGHAT and CDR2 FQNNGV. The DNA of the CDR3 is TGTGCCAGCAGCTTGGGTCGGGGGTTTGGTAGCACAGATACGCAGTATTTT. Translating gives CASSLGRGFGSTDTQYF. Variable domain in full (rest from reference TRBV11-2 and TRBJ2-3): EAGVAQSPRYKIIEKRQSVAFWCNPISGHATLYWYQQILGQGPKLLIQFQNNGVVDDSQLPKDRFSAERLKGVDSTLKIQPAKLEDSAVYLCASSLGRGFGSTDTQYFGPGTRLTVL.

This chain connects TRBV28 to TRBJ2-7; D is perhaps TRBD2 (6 bases). The V end lost 7 bases, the J end lost 7 bases, and 14 bases lay between the germline ends. The CDR3 has 12 amino acids. CDR1 is MDHEN, CDR2 SYDVKM, per germline. CDR3 amino acids: CASTTSGREQYF. CDR3 coding DNA: TGTGCCAGCACTACGTCAGGGAGGGAGCAGTACTTC. Looking up the rest from reference TRBV28 and TRBJ2-7 gives the full variable domain: DVKVTQSSRYLVKRTGEKVFLECVQDMDHENMFWYRQDPGLGLRLIYFSYDVKMKEKGDIPEGYSVSREKKERFSLILESASTNQTSMYLCASTTSGREQYFGPGTRLTVT.

The rearrangement joins TRBV27 to TRBJ1-2; 7 nucleotides match TRBD1. The V gene's germline CDR1 is MNHEY and CDR2 SMNVEV (reference sequence). V shed 4 bases and J 2 bases; nucleotides not matched to a gene: 4. There are 14 residues in the CDR3. Here the CDR3 reads CASSSLTGNYGYTF. CDR3 in DNA: TGTGCCAGCAGTTCCTTGACAGGGAACTATGGCTACACCTTC.

This sequence joins TRBV5-4 and TRBJ1-2; the match to TRBD1 covers 9 bases. From germline, CDR1 is SGHNT and CDR2 YYREEE (reference sequence). J lost 7 bases, V lost 3 bases, and 13 bases had no gene match. This CDR3 region has 16 residues. The DNA for the CDR3 is TGTGCCAGCAGCTCCAAAACAGAAACAGGGGGCAGTGGCTACACCTTC. This translates into CASSSKTETGGSGYTF.

This rearrangement joins TRBV4-3 to TRBJ1-2; unclear D gene. Germline V gene sequence: CDR1 LGHNA, CDR2 YSLEER. V lost 0 bases and J 13 bases, leaving 12 bases between the germline ends. This CDR3 has 12 residues. The CDR3 sequence: CASSQEYGEPTF. Written as DNA, the CDR3 is TGCGCCAGCAGCCAAGAGTACGGGGAACCCACCTTC.

This chain links TRBV18 with TRBJ1-4; D might be TRBD1 (5 bases). The CDR3 spans 15 residues. Germline V gene lookup returns CDR1 KGHSH and CDR2 LQKENI. V lost 3 bases, J lost 8 bases, and 16 bases lay in between. DNA for the CDR3: TGTGCCAGCTCACCCTCCGGGACTCTAGGCGAAAAACTGTTTTTT. It specifies CASSPSGTLGEKLFF.

Remarks on this clone: The same CDR3 can be traced to other DNA sequences in this sample. The V and J genes are TRBV6-5 and TRBJ1-1, with 7 bases matching TRBD1. V was pared by 3 bases and J by 5 bases, with 6 bases of the junction left unmatched. The CDR3 extends over 14 amino acids. Looked up from germline, CDR1 is MNHEY and CDR2 is SVGAGI. CDR3 sequence: CASSYPGGHTEAFF. CDR3 DNA: TGTGCCAGCAGTTATCCAGGGGGGCATACTGAAGCTTTCTTT.